Shown below are 5 T cell receptor beta chains from a single sample sequenced in a study of T cell changes during pregnancy in multiple sclerosis. Sequencing was performed with immunoSEQ multiplex PCR; in TCRdb, only in-frame clones are kept and a portion is missing. This table holds around 100,000 clones, roughly nine tenths found once. This specimen was peripheral blood, taken after pregnancy. Every receptor here comes from a female donor with multiple sclerosis, enrolled in a pregnancy study.

CDR3 sequence reads: CSADQGAYTF. The DNA for the CDR3 is TGCAGTGCTGATCAGGGCGCCTACACCTTC. V is TRBV20-1 and J is TRBJ1-2; maybe TRBD1 (5 bases). With 5 bases removed from V and 10 bases from J, the gap between germline ends came to 11 bases. This CDR3 region has 10 residues. The germline V gene encodes CDR1 DFQATT and CDR2 SNEGSKA (reference sequence).

This clone was found a few times. J is TRBJ1-5 and V is TRBV7-2, with unresolved D. V was trimmed by 5 bases and J by 7 bases, leaving 12 bases between them. The CDR3 spans 13 residues. Germline V lookup: CDR1 SGHTA, CDR2 FQGNSA. The CDR3 coding sequence is TGTGCCAGCAGCGGTGAACAATTGCAGCCCCAGCATTTT. Residues: CASSGEQLQPQHF. Drawing the rest from reference TRBV7-2 and TRBJ1-5, the complete variable domain is GAGVSQSPSNKVTEKGKDVELRCDPISGHTALYWYRQSLGQGLEFLIYFQGNSAPDKSGLPSDRFSAERTGGSVSTLTIQRTQQEDSAVYLCASSGEQLQPQHFGDGTRLSIL.

The V call is TRBV2, the J call TRBJ1-5; D gene unclear. The CDR3 totals 13 residues. From germline, CDR1 is SNHLY and CDR2 FYNNEI. Trimming took off 3 bases at V and 5 bases at J, with 8 bases between the two ends. For the CDR3, the DNA is TGTGCCAGCAGTGATGCGGGGTATCAGCCCCAGCATTTT. This codes for CASSDAGYQPQHF.

The V and J genes are TRBV6-5 and TRBJ1-2, with TRBD1 matching 7 bases. This CDR3 is built from 13 residues. With V trimmed by 7 bases and J by 4 bases, 6 bases remained unmatched. Germline CDR1 is MNHEY and CDR2 is SVGAGI. CDR3 DNA: TGTGCCAGCAAAAGGGACAGAAGCTATGGCTACACCTTC. Its protein product is CASKRDRSYGYTF.

This chain joins TRBV5-1 and TRBJ2-7; D may be TRBD1 (8 bases). Per the germline V gene, CDR1 is SGHRS and CDR2 is YFSETQ. Trimming shortened V by 2 bases and J by 5 bases, and 17 bases separated the two germline ends. This CDR3 comprises 15 residues. CDR3 sequence (DNA): TGCGCCAGCAGCTTTGGGGGGGACAGGACAAACGAGCAGTACTTC. This gives the protein CASSFGGDRTNEQYF.